This TCR beta chain was captured in a study of blood T cell repertoires in COVID-19 (dated by TCRdb to 2020 to 2021). As for the study more broadly: Samples from collaborators originated in the United States, Italy and Spain and spanned both the acute and convalescent phases of COVID-19. The prospective study material was composed of cDNA or gDNA derived from T cells, B-cell-depleted T cells, or PBMCs. Subjects who had been exposed to COVID-19, were actively infected with it, or had recovered from it provided the deeply sampled blood TCRbeta repertoires that made up the dataset. The repertoires were made available in a free public database intended to serve as a resource for research on the immune response to SARS-CoV-2. The samples were drawn from the first 160 participants of the ongoing ImmuneRACE study and from 1,200 or so subjects provided by 6 global collaborators. The sample metadata nearly always contained a de-identified subject ID, COVID-19 status, age in years and sex. HLA class I and class II types, where available, came from metadata supplied by the sample provider rather than from assay-based typing.

In the case of this clone: Its antigen is currently not known. No base quality information exists; no much larger clone differs at one position.

Based on the germline V gene, the CDR1 and CDR2 sequences are SGHRS and YFSETQ. The germline V end is reduced by 3 bases and the J end by 3 bases; junction bases left unmatched: 4. The CDR3 holds 16 amino acids from the cysteine to the phenylalanine. The kept DNA is CDR3 alone, 48 bases in frame from the first base. TCRbeta CDR3 regions were amplified from genomic DNA by means of the immunoSEQ Assay, a bias-controlled multiplex PCR. Under the source paper's analysis protocol: Within the assay, amplification of reference gene primers was used to estimate how many nucleated cells each sample contained. To quantify the absolute abundance of each unique TCRbeta CDR3 rearrangement, sequence reads were collapsed and filtered. For each sample, productive Simpson clonality was calculated as the square root of Simpson's diversity index across productive rearrangements. TCRdb mirrors the immuneACCESS table, restricted to in-frame sequences. Some clones are absent from its copies; in checked studies, under half trace to an unresolved V gene, and the reason for the others is unknown. V and J calls and clone size come straight from that table; D and trimming were deduced from the DNA. The sample records approximately 280,000 clones, around 90% of which are singletons. Jointly, the top ten make up approximately 7.5% of the sample.

One collaborating source in Seattle enrolled patients during active infection and followed them longitudinally through the course of disease. Each collaborating institution followed its own protocols to collect whole blood in K2EDTA tubes. For TCRbeta analysis, collaborator samples were shipped as frozen whole blood, as isolated PBMCs, or as DNA extracted from either sample type. The research as a whole found: The quantity of clinical and demographic metadata differed by source and by participant and was supplied without curation.

The sequenced material came from peripheral blood. The chain was built from TRBV5-1 and TRBJ1-3; 12 junctional bases match TRBD1. The TCR comes from a woman aged 25-40 years with COVID-19, enrolled during active disease. The nucleotides read TGCGCCAGCAGCTCGGGACAGGGGGCAAATGGAAACACCATATATTTT. It specifies CASSSGQGANGNTIYF.